This entry lists 13 T cell receptor beta chains sequenced from one sample in a study of OX40 agonist ivuxolimab in advanced cancers. Profiling relied on immunoSEQ multiplex PCR, and the TCRdb table lists in-frame clones only, not all of them. Among 50,000 to 65,000 clones listed, roughly 77% were seen once. The material sequenced was CD4+ or CD8+ T cells sorted from blood, taken in a trial of the OX40 agonist ivuxolimab. These receptors all stem from an adult with an advanced solid tumor such as melanoma, head and neck, liver or kidney cancer.

The chain is built from TRBV5-5 and TRBJ1-1, with a weak D call TRBD1 (6 bases). Germline values: CDR1 SGHKS, CDR2 YYEKEE (reference sequence). V gave up 2 bases and J gave up 5 bases, with 16 bases separating them. This CDR3 comprises 15 residues. This chain's CDR3 is CASSLVQGGGTEAFF. The CDR3 bases are TGTGCCAGCAGCTTAGTCCAGGGAGGGGGAACTGAAGCTTTCTTT.

The rearrangement links TRBV28 to TRBJ2-1, with 9 bases identical to TRBD2. There are 14 residues in the CDR3. With 7 bases clipped from V and 9 bases from J, the junction kept 10 bases outside the gene matches. Germline CDR1 and CDR2: MDHEN and SYDVKM. CDR3 sequence: CASNPPGLAFEQFF. The CDR3 DNA reads TGTGCCAGCAACCCGCCGGGACTAGCTTTTGAGCAGTTCTTC. The variable domain in full, with the rest retrieved from reference TRBV28 and TRBJ2-1, is DVKVTQSSRYLVKRTGEKVFLECVQDMDHENMFWYRQDPGLGLRLIYFSYDVKMKEKGDIPEGYSVSREKKERFSLILESASTNQTSMYLCASNPPGLAFEQFFGPGTRLTVL.

This chain links TRBV7-8 with TRBJ1-4; D is unclear. This CDR3 has 12 residues. Per germline, CDR1 SGHVS and CDR2 FQNEAQ. The V end lost 5 bases, the J end lost 7 bases, and 8 bases lay between the germline ends. CDR3 amino acids: CASSVRSEKLFF. Written as DNA, the CDR3 is TGTGCCAGCAGCGTTCGGAGTGAAAAACTGTTTTTT. The full variable domain, its missing parts supplied by reference TRBV7-8 and TRBJ1-4, is GAGVSQSPRYKVAKRGQDVALRCDPISGHVSLFWYQQALGQGPEFLTYFQNEAQLDKSGLPSDRFFAERPEGSVSTLKIQRTQQEDSAVYLCASSVRSEKLFFGSGTQLSVL.

In this sample, this clone turned up once. The V gene is TRBV12-5, the J gene TRBJ2-4; D gene ambiguous. V shed 0 bases and J shed 0 bases, with 9 bases lying between them. Germline loops: CDR1 LGHNT, CDR2 FRNRAP. The CDR3 loop spans 16 amino acids. As DNA, the CDR3 is TGTGCTAGTGGTTTGGTATCCGGGTCAGCCAAAAACATTCAGTACTTC. This sequence encodes CASGLVSGSAKNIQYF.

The rearrangement uses TRBV2 and TRBJ1-1; D uncertain. Trimming cost V 6 bases and J 1 base, with 12 bases left between them. This CDR3 spans 14 amino acids. Per the germline V gene, CDR1 is SNHLY and CDR2 is FYNNEI. This CDR3 reads CASRALHRNTEAFF. DNA of the CDR3: TGTGCCAGCAGGGCACTTCACAGGAACACTGAAGCTTTCTTT.

The chain combines TRBV5-1 with TRBJ2-7; D is ambiguous. The CDR3 runs to 13 residues. V lost 3 bases and J lost 9, with 16 bases in between. Germline values: CDR1 SGHRS, CDR2 YFSETQ. CDR3: CASSSAPEAGQYF. For the CDR3, the DNA is TGCGCCAGCAGCTCTGCCCCTGAAGCTGGGCAGTACTTC.

This clone was seen only a few times. The V gene is TRBV5-1, the J gene TRBJ1-2; D possibly corresponds to TRBD1 (6 bases). The germline V and J ends were trimmed by 7 bases and 4 bases, with 14 bases remaining between them. Germline values: CDR1 SGHRS, CDR2 YFSETQ. CDR3 size: 13 residues. DNA for the CDR3: TGCGCCAGCGGGGAGGACAGTTTCTATGGCTACACCTTC. Encoded protein: CASGEDSFYGYTF.

The V call is TRBV5-6, the J call TRBJ2-7; possibly TRBD2 for D (5 bases). Germline lookup yields CDR1 SGHDT and CDR2 YYEEEE. The CDR3 has 15 residues. Trimming removed 1 base from V and 0 bases from J, with 11 bases in between. In DNA, the CDR3 is TGTGCCAGCAGCTTGAGAGGACTGGCCTCCTACGAGCAGTACTTC. Residues: CASSLRGLASYEQYF. The full variable domain, with the rest looked up from reference TRBV5-6 and TRBJ2-7, is DAGVTQSPTHLIKTRGQQVTLRCSPKSGHDTVSWYQQALGQGPQFIFQYYEEEERQRGNFPDRFSGHQFPNYSSELNVNALLLGDSALYLCASSLRGLASYEQYFGPGTRLTVT.

Here the CDR3 reads CASSPGTYNTGELFF. In DNA, the CDR3 is TGTGCCAGCAGCCCCGGGACCTATAACACCGGGGAGCTGTTTTTT. The J gene is TRBJ2-2, the V gene TRBV5-4; D could derive from TRBD1 or TRBD2 (5 bases each). Looked up from germline, CDR1 is SGHNT and CDR2 is YYREEE (reference sequence). The CDR3 is made up of 15 amino acids. Deletions cut 4 bases from V and 2 bases from J, with 12 bases between.

The chain has TRBV6-6 and TRBJ2-2; D is unclear. The CDR3 totals 15 residues. The V and J ends lost 6 bases and 1 base respectively, with 12 bases between them. Germline V lookup: CDR1 MNHNY, CDR2 SVGAGI (reference sequence). The CDR3 region is CASRPGSRNTGELFF. CDR3 nucleotides: TGTGCCAGCAGACCGGGCTCCCGGAACACCGGGGAGCTGTTTTTT.

This rearrangement joins TRBV11-2 to TRBJ1-6; D gene unclear. The CDR3 runs to 16 residues. CDR1 is SGHAT and CDR2 is FQNNGV in the germline V gene. V lost 5 bases to trimming and J lost 6 bases, with 17 bases between them. DNA for the CDR3: TGTGCCAGCAGCCCCCGCCGGAGGGAAGCTAATTCACCCCTCCACTTT. It is translated as CASSPRRREANSPLHF.

The V call is TRBV7-9, the J call TRBJ2-5; 7 bases line up with TRBD1. Germline values: CDR1 SEHNR, CDR2 FQNEAQ (reference sequence). V was clipped by 5 bases and J by 5 bases; unmatched bases: 11. CDR3 size: 15 residues. DNA for the CDR3: TGTGCCAGCAGCGGGAGACAGGGAAATAAGGAGACCCAGTACTTC. Protein sequence: CASSGRQGNKETQYF.

V usage is TRBV19 and J usage is TRBJ1-1, with D tentatively TRBD1 (5 bases). The ends were cut back, 9 bases at V and 1 base at J, with 18 bases in the middle. Per germline, CDR1 LNHDA and CDR2 SQIVND (reference sequence). This CDR3 has 15 residues. In nucleotides, the CDR3 is TGTGCCAGGCCCTCGTATAGGGGCCGGAACACTGAAGCTTTCTTT. Translated, it gives CARPSYRGRNTEAFF.